This record concerns one T cell receptor beta chain sequence. Antigen specificity is unknown. V was pared by 2 bases and J by 4 bases, with 4 bases of the junction left unmatched. Germline CDR1 and CDR2: SGHDN and FVKESK. The CDR3 runs 15 residues. This sample was taken from a study of CD8 T cells in ankylosing spondylitis. General study results and limits: Reports say disease-linked clones showed up significantly more in matched ankylosing spondylitis synovial fluid.

Researchers built TCR beta libraries using quantitative 5'-RACE with molecular barcodes. TCRdb fed the 5' RACE reads into MiXCR, producing one record per CDR3 protein. The sample has approximately 88,000 distinct CDR3 sequences, roughly 10% seen once. The sequence was obtained from a male donor with ankylosing spondylitis or in good health (not recorded which). Specimen: blood, either unsorted or a sorted T cell fraction (not recorded which). The chain recombines TRBV14 with TRBJ1-4, with 7 bases fitting TRBD1. CDR3 in amino acids: CASSQNRDSNEKLFF. Written as DNA, the CDR3 is TGTGCCAGCAGCCAAAACCGGGACAGTAATGAAAAACTGTTTTTT.